This T cell receptor beta chain was retrieved from a study of breast tumors, draining lymph nodes, adjacent tissues. General observations from the study: Compared with lymph nodes, tumors were less diverse; compared with nontumor tissue, more. Luminal-like breast cancer showed significantly greater tumor-nontumor repertoire similarity than basal-like breast cancer did. Findings are consistent with lymph node origin and intratumoral expansion of most tumor T cells.

V shed 1 base and J 4 bases; nucleotides not matched to a gene: 4. Germline V gene lookup returns CDR1 SGHTA and CDR2 FQGNSA. The CDR3 totals 15 residues. In its sample, this clonotype was seen once. Its specificity is not known. MiXCR, run by TCRdb on the multiplex PCR reads, gives a single entry per CDR3 protein. The table shows more than 50,000 distinct CDR3 sequences, with around two fifths occurring only once. This sequence originates from a female donor with breast cancer. Some clones in this sample may be carry-over from other donors' samples. Sequences were obtained from breast tumor tissue. The chain links TRBV7-2 to TRBJ2-5, with 9 bases aligning to TRBD1. CDR3 amino acids: CASSLGGTGRETQYF. The CDR3 DNA sequence: TGTGCCAGCAGCTTAGGGGGGACAGGGAGAGAGACCCAGTACTTC.